These T cell receptor beta chains were read from a single sample in a study of shared clonotypes between healthy human individuals. Clones were read by immunoSEQ multiplex PCR, and TCRdb kept only the in-frame ones, dropping some. The sample includes about 680,000 clones, about 91% of them seen just once. Sequencing was carried out using naive CD8+ T cells sorted from blood. The receptors shown here come from a man aged 30-40 years in good health. Each CDR3 is given without its conserved first and last residue.

cdr3_length	v_call	j_call	cdr3_aa
16	TRBV19	TRBJ2-1	ASSIVARRREHYNEQF
11	TRBV19	TRBJ1-1	ASSIGQGTEAF
13	TRBV7-6	TRBJ2-7	ASSLETSGAYEQY
13	TRBV10-1	TRBJ1-1	ASSESTDWNTEAF
12	TRBV5-6	TRBJ1-1	ASSQYRVNTEAF
12	TRBV4-2	TRBJ2-5	ASSLTGGGETQY
11	TRBV4-1	TRBJ1-1	ASSQYIGTEAF
12	TRBV5-1	TRBJ2-1	ASSLGGGMNEQF
10	TRBV13	TRBJ1-1	ASSLDSPGAF
11	TRBV11-3	TRBJ2-3	ASSLDGADTQY
11	TRBV27	TRBJ1-2	ASSPGQGYGYT
11	TRBV19	TRBJ2-2	ASSRFGAGELF
13	TRBV5-5	TRBJ2-7	ASSFRDRGTYEQY
11	TRBV9	TRBJ2-3	ASGNRGTDTQY
13	TRBV6-5	TRBJ2-1	ASSYSSGIYNEQF
12	TRBV27	TRBJ1-5	ASSLKGSNQPQH
11	TRBV19	TRBJ1-1	ASSILRNTEAF
12	TRBV15	TRBJ2-7	ATSRRGEAYEQY
12	TRBV14	TRBJ2-7	ASSPQGFSYEQY
13	TRBV5-1	TRBJ1-1	ASSYATGSGAEAF
11	TRBV7-9	TRBJ1-1	ASDSPLGTEAF
12	TRBV6-1	TRBJ2-2	ASLQLMNTGELF
14	TRBV10-2	TRBJ2-7	ASSGLAGPLSYEQY
12	TRBV7-9	TRBJ2-5	ATFLGAGQETQY
10	TRBV7-9	TRBJ2-7	ASTTYTSEQY